In its sample, the clone carrying this TCR beta chain was seen a few times. Its antigen remains unknown. This entry comes from a study of shared clonotypes between healthy human individuals. Whole-study results and caveats: The sampled material consisted only of blood, and tissue repertoires are likely to differ.

Donors included only healthy HIV-negative adults lacking recent acute infections or vaccinations. Among the unsorted PBMC samples, replicate PCRs used around 270 ng DNA, 25,000 to 35,000 T cell genomes. With ten immunoSEQ deep assay plates, unsorted PBMC DNA underwent sequencing. Sequencing used immunoSEQ multiplex PCR; TCRdb keeps in-frame clones, though not all of them. The sample holds about 520,000 clones; almost 80% are singletons and the top ten take around 12%. Germline-derived CDR1 and CDR2 are SQVTM and ANQGSEA. There are 14 residues in the CDR3. Trimming left V 1 base short and J 5 bases short, with 14 bases between.

The TCR sequence derives from a woman aged 40 to 49 in good health. Some clones in this sample may be carry-over from other donors' samples. This chain joins TRBV29-1 and TRBJ2-5, with D unresolved. The sample taken for sequencing was PBMCs. The CDR3 loop is CSVEGFGSGETQYF. CDR3 sequence (DNA): TGCAGCGTTGAAGGGTTCGGGTCCGGTGAGACCCAGTACTTC.